Below are 29 T cell receptor beta chains sequenced from a single sample in a study of CD8 T cells in ankylosing spondylitis (dated by TCRdb to the late 2010s). General findings and caveats noted by the study authors: A TCR beta motif made up of several highly homologous amino acid variants appeared to be characteristic of blood from ankylosing spondylitis patients.

These receptors' antigens are unknown. The library was produced with 5' RACE. Sequenced on an Illumina HiSeq 2500. TCRdb's own reprocessing of the public reads used fastp at Q25 and MiXCR and kept productive beta chains. Rows are combined by CDR3 protein, so each entry shows the most common genes and DNA. This sample is represented by about 750,000 distinct CDR3 sequences; roughly 19% of them were singletons. The ten biggest clones cover about 20% of the sample. Material for sequencing was blood, either unsorted or a sorted T cell fraction (not recorded which). Source of these receptors: a male donor with ankylosing spondylitis.

Only a few counts were recorded for this clonotype. The chain carries TRBV29-1 and TRBJ1-1, with D unclear. The CDR3 extends over 12 amino acids. CDR1 is SQVTM, CDR2 ANQGSEA, per germline. CDR3 DNA: TGCAGTCTCTCTCGATTGAACACTGAAGCTTTCTTT. Protein sequence: CSLSRLNTEAFF.

This rearrangement joins TRBV5-1 to TRBJ2-3; 12 nucleotides agree with TRBD2. Germline V gives CDR1 SGHRS, CDR2 YFSETQ. The CDR3 is made up of 17 amino acids. Unmatched junction bases numbered 10, after V lost 4 bases and J lost 4 bases. This CDR3 is CASSALGLAGFADTQYF. CDR3 coding DNA: TGCGCCAGCAGCGCCCTCGGACTAGCGGGGTTTGCAGATACGCAGTATTTT.

V gene TRBV20-1 combines with J gene TRBJ2-2; the D is unclear. Trimming removed 2 bases at V and 0 bases at J, with 4 bases between. CDR3 length equals 13 residues. The germline V gene has CDR1 DFQATT and CDR2 SNEGSKA (reference sequence). DNA for the CDR3: TGCAGTGCTAGATCCCCGAACACCGGGGAGCTGTTTTTT. Translation: CSARSPNTGELFF.

The chain couples TRBV3-1 to TRBJ2-5; D unresolved. The CDR3 has 16 amino acids. The germline V gene has CDR1 LGHDT and CDR2 YNNKEL (reference sequence). V was clipped by 5 bases and J by 4 bases, with 20 bases between them. The CDR3 region has the DNA TGTGCCAGCAGCACAATGGAACCCATCGGGCCAGAGACCCAGTACTTC. Encoded protein: CASSTMEPIGPETQYF.

The CDR3 is CASSLGGEEASYEQYF. For the CDR3, the DNA is TGTGCCAGCAGTTTGGGAGGGGAAGAAGCCTCCTACGAGCAGTACTTC. The chain has TRBV12-3 or TRBV12-4 and TRBJ2-7; 7 nucleotides agree with TRBD2. This CDR3 has 16 residues. Trimming cost V 3 bases and J 0 bases; bases outside gene matches: 8.

This clonotype was seen only a few times. The chain uses TRBV3-1 and TRBJ1-1, with 7 bases aligning to TRBD1. Germline V CDR1 and CDR2: LGHDT, YNNKEL (reference sequence). The CDR3 extends over 14 amino acids. The V gene end was trimmed by 4 bases and the J gene end by 5 bases; junction bases not matched to a gene: 7. The CDR3 DNA reads TGTGCCAGCAGCCTGACGACAGGGAGTACTGAAGCTTTCTTT. It translates to CASSLTTGSTEAFF.

The V gene is TRBV7-3, the J gene TRBJ2-1; TRBD1 matches at 11 bases. V dropped 4 bases and J dropped 5; count of bases not matched to a gene: 10. CDR1 is SGHTA, CDR2 FQGTGA, per germline. The CDR3 totals 17 residues. The CDR3 is CASSSQFGQGAHNEQFF. CDR3 sequence (DNA): TGTGCCAGCAGCTCCCAATTTGGACAGGGGGCTCACAATGAGCAGTTCTTC.

The CDR3 sequence: CASSSGGSHSGYGYTF. CDR3 sequence (DNA): TGCGCCAGCAGCTCGGGCGGCAGCCATTCCGGGTATGGCTACACCTTC. The gene calls are TRBV5-1 and TRBJ1-2, with D uncertain. CDR3 length: 16 amino acids. Germline V CDR1 and CDR2: SGHRS, YFSETQ. V gave up 3 bases and J gave up 5 bases, with 20 bases separating them.

The table lists this clonotype with a few counts. The V gene is TRBV5-6, the J gene TRBJ2-1; D is perhaps TRBD1 or TRBD2 (5 bases each). The germline V gene encodes CDR1 SGHDT and CDR2 YYEEEE. The CDR3 loop spans 13 amino acids. V lost 3 bases and J lost 7, with 11 bases in between. Here the CDR3 DNA reads TGTGCCAGCAGCTGGGACCCCATTAATGAGCAGTTCTTC. Amino acids: CASSWDPINEQFF. The variable domain in full, completed from reference TRBV5-6 and TRBJ2-1, reads DAGVTQSPTHLIKTRGQQVTLRCSPKSGHDTVSWYQQALGQGPQFIFQYYEEEERQRGNFPDRFSGHQFPNYSSELNVNALLLGDSALYLCASSWDPINEQFFGPGTRLTVL.

The V call is TRBV5-1, the J call TRBJ2-1; the D call may be TRBD1 or TRBD2 (5 bases each). The V end was cut by 3 bases, the J end by 8 bases, with 15 bases between. The CDR3 covers 14 residues. Germline lookup yields CDR1 SGHRS and CDR2 YFSETQ. The chain's CDR3 is CASSSGTVGHEQFF. The CDR3 DNA reads TGCGCCAGCAGCTCGGGGACCGTCGGCCATGAGCAGTTCTTC.

This clonotype has a handful of counts. The rearrangement joins TRBV15 to TRBJ2-3; 8 nucleotides line up with TRBD2. J gave up 3 bases and V 0 bases, and 2 bases lay outside the gene matches. This CDR3 contains 15 residues. Germline CDR1 and CDR2: LNHNV and YYDKDF (reference sequence). CDR3 sequence: CATSREPSGTDTQYF. The CDR3 DNA follows: TGTGCCACCAGCAGAGAGCCTAGCGGGACAGATACGCAGTATTTT.

The count of this clonotype is one. This chain uses TRBV4-1 with TRBJ2-7; TRBD1 aligns across 9 bases. With V trimmed by 4 bases and J by 4 bases, 11 bases remained unmatched. Germline-derived CDR1 and CDR2 are MGHRA and YSYEKL. This CDR3 region has 16 residues. The CDR3 sequence: CASSLLMGQGRYEQYF. In DNA form, the CDR3 reads TGCGCCAGCAGCCTCTTAATGGGACAGGGAAGGTACGAGCAGTACTTC.

This clonotype turned up a few times. This rearrangement joins TRBV15 to TRBJ2-2; D might be TRBD2 (6 bases). CDR3 length equals 16 residues. The V gene lost 0 bases and the J gene lost 1 base, with 9 bases spanning the gap. CDR1 is LNHNV and CDR2 is YYDKDF in the germline V gene (reference sequence). CDR3 residues: CATSREGSGNTGELFF. CDR3 coding DNA: TGTGCCACCAGCAGAGAGGGTAGCGGGAACACCGGGGAGCTGTTTTTT. The whole variable domain, filled in from reference TRBV15 and TRBJ2-2, reads DAMVIQNPRYQVTQFGKPVTLSCSQTLNHNVMYWYQQKSSQAPKLLFHYYDKDFNNEADTPDNFQSRRPNTSFCFLDIRSPGLGDTAMYLCATSREGSGNTGELFFGEGSRLTVL.

This clonotype came up a few times. The CDR3 here is CSAAGLELTNEKLFF. For the CDR3, the DNA is TGCAGTGCAGCGGGGTTGGAGCTTACTAATGAAAAACTGTTTTTT. V usage is TRBV20-1 and J usage is TRBJ1-4, with no clear D. The germline V and J ends were trimmed by 6 bases and 2 bases, with 16 bases remaining between them. This CDR3 region has 15 residues. In germline, CDR1 is DFQATT, CDR2 SNEGSKA (reference sequence).

The chain employs TRBV6-5 and TRBJ2-5, with TRBD2 identical over 8 bases. The CDR3 runs to 14 residues. CDR1 and CDR2 from the germline V gene are MNHEY and SVGAGI. With 2 bases clipped from V and 5 bases from J, the junction kept 4 bases outside the gene matches. CDR3 region: CASSYRAGGETQYF. CDR3 sequence (DNA): TGTGCCAGCAGTTACCGGGCGGGGGGTGAGACCCAGTACTTC.

There are a few counts of this clonotype. The chain is built from TRBV15 and TRBJ1-1; D is perhaps TRBD1 (5 bases). The V gene's germline CDR1 is LNHNV and CDR2 YYDKDF (reference sequence). The ends were cut back, 5 bases at V and 0 bases at J, with 13 bases in the middle. The length of the CDR3 is 15 residues. CDR3 in DNA: TGTGCCACCAGCGTCCCCAGGGCAATGAACACTGAAGCTTTCTTT. Protein product: CATSVPRAMNTEAFF.

The V gene is TRBV11-1, the J gene TRBJ2-5; D tentatively reads TRBD1 or TRBD2 (7 bases each). Per germline, CDR1 SGHAT and CDR2 FQDESV (reference sequence). Trimming stripped 4 bases from V and 3 bases from J, with 27 bases between. The CDR3 has 19 residues. The CDR3, as DNA: TGTGCCAGCAGCTCCTTCTATCCGCGGTCAGGGGGGGTGGAAGAGACCCAGTACTTC. It translates to CASSSFYPRSGGVEETQYF.

Ten or more counts support this clonotype. This sequence joins TRBV2 and TRBJ1-1; no definite D call. The length of the CDR3 is 13 residues. The germline V gene has CDR1 SNHLY and CDR2 FYNNEI. The V end was cut by 5 bases, the J end by 0 bases, with 7 bases between. The CDR3 region is CASSSPLNTEAFF. The DNA for the CDR3 is TGTGCCAGCAGTTCGCCGTTGAACACTGAAGCTTTCTTT.

This chain connects TRBV10-3 to TRBJ1-1, with a tentative D call TRBD1 (5 bases). CDR1 is ENHRY, CDR2 SYGVKD, per germline. V was pared by 2 bases and J by 4 bases, with 11 bases between. The CDR3 contains 14 residues. The CDR3 here is CAISERGEGTEAFF. Written as DNA, the CDR3 is TGTGCCATCAGTGAGCGGGGGGAAGGCACTGAAGCTTTCTTT.

A few counts support this clonotype. The rearrangement links TRBV29-1 to TRBJ2-6; D call uncertain. The CDR3 is 12 amino acids. Germline CDR1 and CDR2: SQVTM and ANQGSEA. The ends were cut back, 5 bases at V and 3 bases at J, with 5 bases in the middle. CDR3 protein: CSVWGGANVLTF. The DNA for the CDR3 is TGCAGCGTTTGGGGTGGGGCCAACGTCCTGACTTTC. The whole variable domain, filled in from reference TRBV29-1 and TRBJ2-6, reads SAVISQKPSRDICQRGTSLTIQCQVDSQVTMMFWYRQQPGQSLTLIATANQGSEATYESGFVIDKFPISRPNLTFSTLTVSNMSPEDSSIYLCSVWGGANVLTFGAGSRLTVL.

This clonotype was counted only a few times. The gene calls are TRBV20-1 and TRBJ2-1, with D unresolved. The length of the CDR3 is 15 residues. Germline V lookup: CDR1 DFQATT, CDR2 SNEGSKA (reference sequence). V lost 8 bases, J lost 4 bases, and 21 bases lay in between. The CDR3 DNA follows: TGCAGTTCCAAGGTCTCTGGACGGGCGTACAATGAGCAGTTCTTC. Its protein product is CSSKVSGRAYNEQFF.

The rearrangement joins TRBV7-9 to TRBJ1-6; D gene ambiguous. CDR3 length: 13 residues. The germline V and J ends were trimmed by 5 bases and 6 bases, with 8 bases remaining between them. Germline V gives CDR1 SEHNR, CDR2 FQNEAQ (reference sequence). The CDR3 DNA sequence: TGTGCCAGCAGCGCACTCCCTAATTCACCCCTCCACTTT. This codes for CASSALPNSPLHF. Variable domain in full (rest from reference TRBV7-9 and TRBJ1-6): DTGVSQNPRHKITKRGQNVTFRCDPISEHNRLYWYRQTLGQGPEFLTYFQNEAQLEKSRLLSDRFSAERPKGSFSTLEIQRTEQGDSAMYLCASSALPNSPLHFGNGTRLTVT.

This clonotype was observed a handful of times. The V call is TRBV5-1, the J call TRBJ2-7, with 8 bases fitting TRBD1. This CDR3 comprises 15 residues. Germline CDR1 and CDR2: SGHRS and YFSETQ. With 4 bases clipped from V and 3 bases from J, the junction kept 9 bases outside the gene matches. In DNA form, the CDR3 reads TGCGCCAGCAGCCCAGGGGACAGGTTACTCTACGAGCAGTACTTC. It encodes CASSPGDRLLYEQYF.

This clonotype was recorded a few times. The V and J genes are TRBV12-3 or TRBV12-4 and TRBJ2-1; 7 positions agree with TRBD2. This CDR3 region has 16 residues. V lost 5 bases, J lost 4 bases, and 11 bases stayed unmatched. CDR3 sequence: CASSKTSGDPYNEQFF. DNA for the CDR3: TGTGCCAGCAGTAAAACCAGCGGGGACCCTTACAATGAGCAGTTCTTC.

This clonotype has a handful of counts. This chain connects TRBV11-2 to TRBJ1-1, with D perhaps matching TRBD1 (5 bases). Germline loops: CDR1 SGHAT, CDR2 FQNNGV. Deletions cut 2 bases from V and 0 bases from J, with 13 bases between. The CDR3 totals 16 residues. CDR3 sequence reads: CASSLLGGVVNTEAFF. The CDR3 DNA reads as TGTGCCAGCAGCTTACTGGGGGGAGTGGTGAACACTGAAGCTTTCTTT. Full variable domain (outside the CDR3, taken from reference TRBV11-2 and TRBJ1-1): EAGVAQSPRYKIIEKRQSVAFWCNPISGHATLYWYQQILGQGPKLLIQFQNNGVVDDSQLPKDRFSAERLKGVDSTLKIQPAKLEDSAVYLCASSLLGGVVNTEAFFGQGTRLTVV.

The V gene is TRBV5-1, the J gene TRBJ1-2, with 8 positions matching TRBD1. Per germline, CDR1 SGHRS and CDR2 YFSETQ. V was pared by 6 bases and J by 4 bases, with 8 bases of the junction left unmatched. The CDR3 is 14 amino acids. The DNA of the CDR3 is TGCGCCAGCACCGGGGGGACAGGACTCTATGGCTACACCTTC. It specifies CASTGGTGLYGYTF.

The CDR3 region has the DNA TGTGCCACCAGTGATCGTTTGACAGGGATAGATACGCAGTATTTT. Protein: CATSDRLTGIDTQYF. The rearrangement joins TRBV24-1 to TRBJ2-3; 7 bases align to TRBD1. The CDR3 contains 15 residues. With 3 bases clipped from V and 5 bases from J, the junction kept 7 bases outside the gene matches. Germline loops: CDR1 KGHDR, CDR2 SFDVKD.

The CDR3 sequence is CASSLPGAPGANVLTF. The CDR3 region has the DNA TGTGCCAGCAGTTTACCGGGGGCGCCTGGGGCCAACGTCCTGACTTTC. The V call is TRBV27, the J call TRBJ2-6, with D perhaps being TRBD1 or TRBD2 (6 bases each). The CDR3 is 16 amino acids. The germline V gene encodes CDR1 MNHEY and CDR2 SMNVEV (reference sequence). The V end was cut by 2 bases, the J end by 2 bases, with 10 bases between.

This chain joins TRBV27 and TRBJ2-2; 11 positions agree with TRBD2. V lost 5 bases to trimming and J lost 1 base; unmatched junction nucleotides: 3. The CDR3 runs to 16 residues. Looked up from germline, CDR1 is MNHEY and CDR2 is SMNVEV (reference sequence). CDR3 bases: TGTGCCAGCAGTCTACTAGCGGGAGTGAACACCGGGGAGCTGTTTTTT. This gives the protein CASSLLAGVNTGELFF.